The 26 T cell receptor beta chains below were found in one sample sequenced in a study of T cell responses to AZD1222 COVID-19 vaccine. Measured with immunoSEQ multiplex PCR; TCRdb has only the in-frame clones, and not every one. The sample yields about 220,000 clones, about 93% seen once. This sample comprised peripheral blood, obtained on day 0 of MenACWY control vaccination. The receptors here all came from an adult in good health.

This sequence joins TRBV27 and TRBJ1-1; 9 bases line up with TRBD1. This CDR3 spans 17 amino acids. J lost 3 bases, V lost 5 bases, and 13 bases had no gene match. Germline V gives CDR1 MNHEY, CDR2 SMNVEV (reference sequence). The CDR3 DNA sequence: TGTGCCAGCAGTCTTACCCCCCTACAGGGGGCGGACACTGAAGCTTTCTTT. This translates into CASSLTPLQGADTEAFF.

The gene calls are TRBV4-2 and TRBJ1-4; D is ambiguous. V gave up 0 bases and J gave up 5 bases, with 7 bases separating them. The CDR3 totals 14 residues. Germline CDR1 LGHNA, CDR2 YNFKEQ. This CDR3 is CASSQDFSNEKLFF. The CDR3 DNA follows: TGTGCCAGCAGCCAAGATTTCAGCAATGAAAAACTGTTTTTT.

The chain combines TRBV18 with TRBJ1-6; D unresolved. V lost 6 bases to trimming and J lost 7 bases, with 13 bases between them. The germline V gene has CDR1 KGHSH and CDR2 LQKENI. The length of the CDR3 is 14 residues. The CDR3 loop reads CASSAGAVNSPLHF. The CDR3 bases are TGTGCCAGCTCGGCGGGAGCCGTCAATTCACCCCTCCACTTT. Filled out from reference TRBV18 and TRBJ1-6, the complete variable domain reads NAGVMQNPRHLVRRRGQEARLRCSPMKGHSHVYWYRQLPEEGLKFMVYLQKENIIDESGMPKERFSAEFPKEGPSILRIQQVVRGDSAAYFCASSAGAVNSPLHFGNGTRLTVT.

The chain joins TRBV5-1 to TRBJ1-3; TRBD1 matches at 9 bases. The length of the CDR3 is 15 residues. The V gene's germline CDR1 is SGHRS and CDR2 YFSETQ. Germline trimming cut 4 bases from V and 3 bases from J; bases unmatched to any gene: 5. The CDR3 loop is CASSPGTGNGNTIYF. The CDR3, as DNA: TGCGCCAGCAGCCCCGGGACAGGGAATGGAAACACCATATATTTT. Looking up the rest from reference TRBV5-1 and TRBJ1-3 gives the full variable domain: KAGVTQTPRYLIKTRGQQVTLSCSPISGHRSVSWYQQTPGQGLQFLFEYFSETQRNKGNFPGRFSGRQFSNSRSEMNVSTLELGDSALYLCASSPGTGNGNTIYFGEGSWLTVV.

The chain combines TRBV29-1 with TRBJ1-2; no clear D gene. This CDR3 has 13 residues. Germline CDR1 SQVTM, CDR2 ANQGSEA. The V and J ends lost 3 bases and 2 bases respectively, with 10 bases between them. CDR3 in DNA: TGCAGCGTTGACACTTACCAGAACTATGGCTACACCTTC. As protein: CSVDTYQNYGYTF.

The chain is built from TRBV7-6 and TRBJ1-1; TRBD1 is a possible D gene (5 bases). This CDR3 is built from 16 residues. The ends were cut back, 5 bases at V and 1 base at J, with 17 bases in the middle. Germline-derived CDR1 and CDR2 are SGHVS and FNYEAQ. The CDR3 DNA sequence: TGTGCCAGCAGCCAAACGATGGACATCTGGAACACTGAAGCTTTCTTT. Protein product: CASSQTMDIWNTEAFF.

V usage is TRBV3-1 (or the pseudogene TRBV3-2) and J usage is TRBJ1-2; no definite D call. The CDR3 totals 15 residues. CDR1 and CDR2 (germline): LGHDT, YNNKEL (reference sequence). V lost 0 bases to trimming and J lost 6 bases, with 14 bases between them. The CDR3 nucleotides read TGTGCCAGCAGCCAAGAGGGGAGAGGGCGCGATGGCTACACCTTC. This gives the protein CASSQEGRGRDGYTF.

The gene calls are TRBV6-6 and TRBJ1-2, with 7 bases lining up with TRBD1. V was clipped by 4 bases and J by 8 bases; unmatched bases: 7. Looked up from germline, CDR1 is MNHNY and CDR2 is SVGAGI (reference sequence). The CDR3 has 13 residues. This CDR3 is CASSFDRADGYTF. The DNA for the CDR3 is TGTGCCAGCAGTTTCGACAGGGCGGACGGCTACACCTTC.

V usage is TRBV5-1 and J usage is TRBJ1-3; the D gene is possibly TRBD1 (5 bases). This CDR3 region has 16 residues. CDR1 SGHRS and CDR2 YFSETQ come from the germline V gene. The V gene lost 0 bases and the J gene lost 4 bases, with 14 bases spanning the gap. The CDR3 coding sequence is TGCGCCAGCAGCTTGGTTTCAGGGAACGAAGGAAACACCATATATTTT. It codes for CASSLVSGNEGNTIYF.

This clone appeared once. The J gene is TRBJ1-2, the V gene TRBV18, with 7 bases aligning to TRBD1. V gave up 3 bases and J gave up 4 bases; unmatched junction bases: 11. Germline V lookup: CDR1 KGHSH, CDR2 LQKENI. CDR3 length: 16 residues. This chain's CDR3 is CASSPIDRDSPYGYTF. The CDR3 nucleotides read TGTGCCAGCTCACCCATCGACAGGGACTCCCCCTATGGCTACACCTTC.

The gene calls are TRBV7-2 and TRBJ1-5; 10 bases align to TRBD1. The germline CDR1 and CDR2 sequences are SGHTA and FQGNSA. The V and J ends lost 1 base and 5 bases, in that order; junction bases with no gene match: 8. CDR3 length equals 17 residues. Here the CDR3 DNA reads TGTGCCAGCAGCTTAGGTAGGGACAGGGGAGCTTATCAGCCCCAGCATTTT. Its protein product is CASSLGRDRGAYQPQHF. Variable domain in full (rest from reference TRBV7-2 and TRBJ1-5): GAGVSQSPSNKVTEKGKDVELRCDPISGHTALYWYRQSLGQGLEFLIYFQGNSAPDKSGLPSDRFSAERTGGSVSTLTIQRTQQEDSAVYLCASSLGRDRGAYQPQHFGDGTRLSIL.

The chain joins TRBV5-1 to TRBJ1-4, with D hard to call. V was clipped by 5 bases and J by 2 bases, with 10 bases between them. The CDR3 extends over 14 amino acids. The germline CDR1 and CDR2 sequences are SGHRS and YFSETQ. The CDR3 DNA follows: TGCGCCAGCAGTACTAGCTCGACTAATGAAAAACTGTTTTTT. Protein sequence: CASSTSSTNEKLFF.

This clone was detected only once. The chain couples TRBV23-1 to TRBJ1-2; no clear D gene. TRBV23-1 belongs to the ORF category, with a function that is uncertain. V gave up 9 bases and J gave up 9 bases, with 11 bases separating them. The CDR3 runs 10 residues. CDR3: CARGSTSYTF. CDR3 sequence (DNA): TGCGCCAGAGGGAGTACGAGCTACACCTTC.

The chain carries TRBV28 and TRBJ1-6, with TRBD1 matching over 12 bases. CDR1 and CDR2 from the germline V gene are MDHEN and SYDVKM. The CDR3 extends over 18 amino acids. V trimming: 3 bases; J trimming: 6 bases; junction bases outside the gene matches: 9. CDR3 bases: TGTGCCAGCAGTTTCCCGGGACAGGGGGCGCGTGGTAATTCACCCCTCCACTTT. Translating gives CASSFPGQGARGNSPLHF.

The chain uses TRBV4-2 and TRBJ1-2; no reliable D call. CDR1 and CDR2 (germline): LGHNA, YNFKEQ. The V end was cut by 0 bases, the J end by 6 bases, with 14 bases between. This CDR3 spans 15 amino acids. DNA for the CDR3: TGTGCCAGCAGCCAAGAACTGTGGGGTATGGATGGCTACACCTTC. It codes for CASSQELWGMDGYTF.

The chain carries TRBV7-9 and TRBJ2-3; no clear D. The CDR3 has 14 amino acids. Deletions cut 1 base from V and 0 bases from J, with 5 bases between. Germline V gene sequence: CDR1 SEHNR, CDR2 FQNEAQ (reference sequence). The chain's CDR3 is CASSLVGSTDTQYF. The CDR3 region has the DNA TGTGCCAGCAGCTTAGTAGGCAGCACAGATACGCAGTATTTT. The full variable domain, completed using reference TRBV7-9 and TRBJ2-3, is DTGVSQNPRHKITKRGQNVTFRCDPISEHNRLYWYRQTLGQGPEFLTYFQNEAQLEKSRLLSDRFSAERPKGSFSTLEIQRTEQGDSAMYLCASSLVGSTDTQYFGPGTRLTVL.

V and J are TRBV27 and TRBJ1-2; TRBD1 might be the D (5 bases). This CDR3 is built from 17 residues. V lost 3 bases and J 0 bases, leaving 17 bases between the germline ends. Per the germline V gene, CDR1 is MNHEY and CDR2 is SMNVEV (reference sequence). In DNA, the CDR3 is TGTGCCAGCAGTTTGGGTCTTCGGGGGGGATCTAACTATGGCTACACCTTC. This gives the protein CASSLGLRGGSNYGYTF.

This rearrangement joins TRBV19 to TRBJ1-2; 11 bases fit TRBD1. Germline CDR1 reads LNHDA; CDR2 reads SQIVND (reference sequence). The CDR3 spans 15 residues. V was pared by 4 bases and J by 2 bases, with 3 bases of the junction left unmatched. CDR3 sequence (DNA): TGTGCCAGTAGTAACGGACAGGGGGCGAACTATGGCTACACCTTC. Translation: CASSNGQGANYGYTF.

V and J are TRBV19 and TRBJ1-1; 9 nucleotides match TRBD1. CDR1 LNHDA and CDR2 SQIVND come from the germline V gene (reference sequence). J lost 11 bases, V lost 4 bases, and 26 bases had no gene match. The CDR3 has 19 amino acids. The CDR3 DNA follows: TGTGCCAGTAGTAAGGGGACAGGGAGGTTCTCGGGTCGTCAAATGTTGGCTTTCTTT. This translates into CASSKGTGRFSGRQMLAFF.

The J gene is TRBJ2-3, the V gene TRBV3-1 (or the pseudogene TRBV3-2); D remains unclear. The CDR3 is 12 amino acids. Per germline, CDR1 LGHDT and CDR2 YNNKEL (reference sequence). The V gene lost 1 base and the J gene lost 5 bases, with 4 bases spanning the gap. The CDR3 region is CASSQAGDTQYF. DNA for the CDR3: TGTGCCAGCAGCCAAGCGGGAGATACGCAGTATTTT.

Regarding this clone: Other DNA sequences in this sample translate to the same CDR3. The chain carries TRBV6-5 and TRBJ1-2, with unresolved D. The CDR3 is 12 residues long. The V gene lost 0 bases and the J gene lost 7 bases, with 6 bases spanning the gap. CDR1 MNHEY and CDR2 SVGAGI come from the germline V gene. CDR3 nucleotide sequence: TGTGCCAGCAGTTACTCAGGAGGTGGCTACACCTTC. This translates into CASSYSGGGYTF.

This chain links TRBV18 with TRBJ1-1; D unclear. V was cut by 4 bases and J by 1 base, with 7 bases left in between. The CDR3 loop spans 13 amino acids. CDR1 and CDR2 from the germline V gene are KGHSH and LQKENI. CDR3 sequence reads: CASSLDPNTEAFF. For the CDR3, the DNA is TGTGCCAGCTCACTAGACCCGAACACTGAAGCTTTCTTT.

This chain links TRBV6-5 with TRBJ1-1; D is possibly TRBD1 (6 bases). The CDR3 consists of 14 residues. Germline values: CDR1 MNHEY, CDR2 SVGAGI. The V gene lost 5 bases and the J gene lost 3 bases, with 13 bases spanning the gap. CDR3 residues: CASSLQGQDTEAFF. CDR3 DNA sequence: TGTGCCAGCAGTCTACAGGGTCAGGACACTGAAGCTTTCTTT.

This clone has a handful of counts. The chain recombines TRBV4-3 with TRBJ2-2; tentative D call: TRBD2 (5 bases). Germline CDR1 LGHNA, CDR2 YSLEER. The CDR3 length is 18 residues. Trimming shortened V by 0 bases and J by 2 bases, and 16 bases separated the two germline ends. The CDR3 region has the DNA TGCGCCAGCAGCCAAGACCCCCCCGGAGCGGTTAACACCGGGGAGCTGTTTTTT. Protein: CASSQDPPGAVNTGELFF.

The rearrangement links TRBV4-3 to TRBJ2-1, with 10 positions matching TRBD2. CDR3 length equals 15 residues. Germline lookup yields CDR1 LGHNA and CDR2 YSLEER. The junction had 3 bases not matched to a gene; V was cut back by 4 bases and J by 3 bases. As DNA, the CDR3 is TGCGCCAGCAGCCGTGAGCGGGGGGGCTACAATGAGCAGTTCTTC. It encodes CASSRERGGYNEQFF.

This sequence joins TRBV14 and TRBJ1-1; possibly TRBD1 for D (5 bases). This CDR3 comprises 12 residues. Germline CDR1 reads SGHDN; CDR2 reads FVKESK. The V gene lost 4 bases and the J gene lost 10 bases, with 13 bases spanning the gap. CDR3 loop: CASSPWDGRAFF. The CDR3 region has the DNA TGTGCCAGCAGCCCCTGGGACGGTCGAGCTTTCTTT.